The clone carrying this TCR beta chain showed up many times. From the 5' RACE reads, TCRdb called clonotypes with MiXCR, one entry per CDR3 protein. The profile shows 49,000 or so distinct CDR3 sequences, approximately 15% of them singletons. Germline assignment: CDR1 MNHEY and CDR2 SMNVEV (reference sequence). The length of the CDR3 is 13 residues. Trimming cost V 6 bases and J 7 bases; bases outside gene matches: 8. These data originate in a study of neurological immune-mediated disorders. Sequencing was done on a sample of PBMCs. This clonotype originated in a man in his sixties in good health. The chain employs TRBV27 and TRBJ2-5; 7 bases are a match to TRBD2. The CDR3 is CASSREGGGTQYF. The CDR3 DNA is TGTGCCAGCAGCCGGGAAGGCGGGGGGACCCAGTACTTC.